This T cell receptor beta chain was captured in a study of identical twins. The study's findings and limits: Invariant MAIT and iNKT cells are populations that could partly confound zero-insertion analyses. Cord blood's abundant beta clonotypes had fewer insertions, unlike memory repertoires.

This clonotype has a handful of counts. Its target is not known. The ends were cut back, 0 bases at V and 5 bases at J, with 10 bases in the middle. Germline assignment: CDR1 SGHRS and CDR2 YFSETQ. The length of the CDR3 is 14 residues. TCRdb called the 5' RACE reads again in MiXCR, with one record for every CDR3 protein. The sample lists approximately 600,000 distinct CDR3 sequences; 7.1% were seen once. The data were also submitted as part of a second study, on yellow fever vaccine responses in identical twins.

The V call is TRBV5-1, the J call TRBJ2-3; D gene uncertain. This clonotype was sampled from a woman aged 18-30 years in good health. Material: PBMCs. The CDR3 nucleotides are TGCGCCAGCAGCTTGGATTCGGTTCAAGATACGCAGTATTTT. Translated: CASSLDSVQDTQYF.